These T cell receptor beta chains were read from a single sample in a study of somatic mutations in cytotoxic T cells in rheumatoid arthritis. Repertoires were generated with immunoSEQ multiplex PCR, while TCRdb's copy carries only in-frame clones and drops some. The table has 20,000 or so clones, 75% to 90% seen once. Sample: CD8+ T cells sorted from blood. Receptors were obtained from an adult with rheumatoid arthritis. The CDR3 runs from the conserved cysteine through the conserved F or W. Each record gives: J gene, clone size, D gene, V gene, CDR3 DNA, CDR3 protein. D genes are given only for firm matches. The size field is filled for only some rows; it gives once, few, many or a size class.

j_gene: TRBJ2-1; abundance: -; d_gene: -; v_gene: TRBV21-1; CDR3nt: TGTGCCAGCAGCAAAGCACCGCAGGGGGTCCCCAGCTCCTACAATGAGCAGTTCTTC; CDR3aa: CASSKAPQGVPSSYNEQFF
j_gene: TRBJ2-7; abundance: -; d_gene: TRBD1; v_gene: TRBV19; CDR3nt: TGTGCCAGTTCCATCCGGGACAGACCATACGAGCAGTACTTC; CDR3aa: CASSIRDRPYEQYF
j_gene: TRBJ2-1; abundance: once; d_gene: TRBD2; v_gene: TRBV5-1; CDR3nt: TGCGCTTCAACTAGCGGGGGGGCTAAAAATGAGCAGTTCTTC; CDR3aa: CASTSGGAKNEQFF
j_gene: TRBJ1-1; abundance: -; d_gene: -; v_gene: TRBV9; CDR3nt: TGTGCCAGCAGCGTAGTGGTGAACACTGAAGCTTTCTTT; CDR3aa: CASSVVVNTEAFF
j_gene: TRBJ2-1; abundance: -; d_gene: TRBD1; v_gene: TRBV4-1; CDR3nt: TGCGCCAGCAGCCAAGATACCGGGGACAGTATCAATGAGCAGTTCTTC; CDR3aa: CASSQDTGDSINEQFF
j_gene: TRBJ2-1; abundance: -; d_gene: TRBD2; v_gene: TRBV28; CDR3nt: TGTGCCAGCAGTTTACGGCTAGCGGGAAGGTATCGCAATGAGCAGTTCTTC; CDR3aa: CASSLRLAGRYRNEQFF
j_gene: TRBJ1-4; abundance: -; d_gene: -; v_gene: TRBV5-5; CDR3nt: TGTGCCAGCAGCTTGGGACGGTTGAATGAAAAACTGTTTTTT; CDR3aa: CASSLGRLNEKLFF
j_gene: TRBJ2-1; abundance: -; d_gene: -; v_gene: TRBV7-7; CDR3nt: TGTGCTAGCAGCCGGGACTCCTACAATGAGCAGTTCTTC; CDR3aa: CASSRDSYNEQFF
j_gene: TRBJ1-1; abundance: -; d_gene: -; v_gene: TRBV9; CDR3nt: TGTGCCAGCAGCGATGGGGGCCTAGGTGCAACTGAAGCTTTCTTT; CDR3aa: CASSDGGLGATEAFF
j_gene: TRBJ2-2; abundance: -; d_gene: TRBD2; v_gene: TRBV30; CDR3nt: TGTGCCTGGAGTGGACTAGCGGGGGCGGCCGGGGAGCTGTTTTTT; CDR3aa: CAWSGLAGAAGELFF
j_gene: TRBJ1-2; abundance: -; d_gene: TRBD1; v_gene: TRBV5-5; CDR3nt: TGTGCCAGCAGCTTGGTCCCGGACAGGGGGATTTTGGACTATGGCTACACCTTC; CDR3aa: CASSLVPDRGILDYGYTF
j_gene: TRBJ2-7; abundance: -; d_gene: TRBD2; v_gene: TRBV10-3; CDR3nt: TGTGCCATCAGTGGCCGGGGACTAGAAAAGAACGAGCAGTACTTC; CDR3aa: CAISGRGLEKNEQYF
j_gene: TRBJ2-3; abundance: -; d_gene: TRBD2; v_gene: TRBV6-4; CDR3nt: TGTGCCAGCAGTGAGACTAGCGGGGGGCACACAGATACGCAGTATTTT; CDR3aa: CASSETSGGHTDTQYF
j_gene: TRBJ2-7; abundance: -; d_gene: -; v_gene: TRBV4-2; CDR3nt: TGTGCCAGCAGCCAAAGGGCTGGGGCGGTTGCCTACGAGCAGTACTTC; CDR3aa: CASSQRAGAVAYEQYF
j_gene: TRBJ2-7; abundance: -; d_gene: TRBD2; v_gene: TRBV11-2; CDR3nt: TGTGCCAGCAGCTTTAGCGGGAGGGCCATCGAGCAGTACTTC; CDR3aa: CASSFSGRAIEQYF
j_gene: TRBJ1-1; abundance: few; d_gene: TRBD1; v_gene: TRBV6-5; CDR3nt: TGTGCCAGCAGAGATCCGGGACAGAAAGCTTTCTTT; CDR3aa: CASRDPGQKAFF
j_gene: TRBJ2-7; abundance: -; d_gene: -; v_gene: TRBV29-1; CDR3nt: TGCAGCGGGCTGGACATTTTCTACGAGCAGTACTTC; CDR3aa: CSGLDIFYEQYF
j_gene: TRBJ2-3; abundance: -; d_gene: -; v_gene: TRBV9; CDR3nt: TGTGCCAGCACCCCTCGTGGGGTTTGGGGCACAGATACGCAGTATTTT; CDR3aa: CASTPRGVWGTDTQYF
j_gene: TRBJ2-5; abundance: -; d_gene: -; v_gene: TRBV5-6; CDR3nt: TGTGCCAGCAACCTTTGGGCCGGGGAGACCCAGTACTTC; CDR3aa: CASNLWAGETQYF
j_gene: TRBJ2-5; abundance: -; d_gene: -; v_gene: TRBV14; CDR3nt: TGTGCCAGCAGCCAATCAGGGACCTTACAGTACTTC; CDR3aa: CASSQSGTLQYF
j_gene: TRBJ1-6; abundance: few; d_gene: -; v_gene: TRBV15; CDR3nt: TGTGCCACCCGTCACACCGATTCACCCCTCCACTTT; CDR3aa: CATRHTDSPLHF
j_gene: TRBJ2-1; abundance: -; d_gene: TRBD2; v_gene: TRBV2; CDR3nt: TGTGCCAGCACCCCCGGGACTAGCGGCAATGAGCAGTTCTTC; CDR3aa: CASTPGTSGNEQFF
j_gene: TRBJ1-1; abundance: -; d_gene: -; v_gene: TRBV28; CDR3nt: TGTGCCAGCAGCCCACCCATACTCCGACAGAACACTGAAGCTTTCTTT; CDR3aa: CASSPPILRQNTEAFF
j_gene: TRBJ1-1; abundance: -; d_gene: -; v_gene: TRBV10-2; CDR3nt: TGCGCCGGGAAAGCGATGGGAGACACTGAAGCTTTCTTT; CDR3aa: CAGKAMGDTEAFF
j_gene: TRBJ2-3; abundance: -; d_gene: -; v_gene: TRBV9; CDR3nt: TGTGCCAGCAGCGTAGGGGGCGGAACCACAGATACGCAGTATTTT; CDR3aa: CASSVGGGTTDTQYF
j_gene: TRBJ2-3; abundance: -; d_gene: TRBD2; v_gene: TRBV30; CDR3nt: TGTGCCTGGAACCTAGGGACTAGCGGGCTCACAGATACGCAGTATTTT; CDR3aa: CAWNLGTSGLTDTQYF
j_gene: TRBJ2-7; abundance: -; d_gene: -; v_gene: TRBV30; CDR3nt: TGTGCCTGGAGTCGGCTTTACGAGCAGTACTTC; CDR3aa: CAWSRLYEQYF
j_gene: TRBJ2-2; abundance: -; d_gene: -; v_gene: TRBV27; CDR3nt: TGTGCCAGCAGTATCACTTCGACCGGGGAGCTGTTTTTT; CDR3aa: CASSITSTGELFF
j_gene: TRBJ2-1; abundance: -; d_gene: TRBD2; v_gene: TRBV14; CDR3nt: TGTGCCAGCAGCCAAGGGGTACTAGCGGGAAGTAACAATGAGCAGTTCTTC; CDR3aa: CASSQGVLAGSNNEQFF
j_gene: TRBJ1-4; abundance: few; d_gene: -; v_gene: TRBV9; CDR3nt: TGTGCCAGCAGCGTAGGGAGTGGGACGCCTAATGAAAAACTGTTTTTT; CDR3aa: CASSVGSGTPNEKLFF
j_gene: TRBJ2-3; abundance: -; d_gene: -; v_gene: TRBV6-5; CDR3nt: TGTGCCAGCAGCAGCGCGAGGGCAGATACGCAGTATTTT; CDR3aa: CASSSARADTQYF
j_gene: TRBJ1-2; abundance: few; d_gene: -; v_gene: TRBV28; CDR3nt: TGTGCCAGCAGCCCGGACAGTTGGAACTATGGCTACACCTTC; CDR3aa: CASSPDSWNYGYTF
j_gene: TRBJ2-7; abundance: few; d_gene: -; v_gene: TRBV7-8; CDR3nt: TGTGCCAGCAGCCAAATGGGGGGCTACGAGCAGTACTTC; CDR3aa: CASSQMGGYEQYF
j_gene: TRBJ1-1; abundance: -; d_gene: TRBD1; v_gene: TRBV6-5; CDR3nt: TGTGCCAGCAGTCGACAGGGTTGGGAGGCTTTCTTT; CDR3aa: CASSRQGWEAFF
j_gene: TRBJ2-7; abundance: -; d_gene: TRBD1; v_gene: TRBV19; CDR3nt: TGTGCCAGTAGTACCACAGGGGCCTACGAGCAGTACTTC; CDR3aa: CASSTTGAYEQYF
j_gene: TRBJ1-1; abundance: once; d_gene: -; v_gene: TRBV6-1; CDR3nt: TGTGCCCACAGAGGTGCAATCGGAGCTTTCTTT; CDR3aa: CAHRGAIGAFF
j_gene: TRBJ1-1; abundance: -; d_gene: -; v_gene: TRBV28; CDR3nt: TGTGCCAGCAGTTTGATCCCAGGGGAGGGAGCTTTCTTT; CDR3aa: CASSLIPGEGAFF
j_gene: TRBJ1-4; abundance: -; d_gene: -; v_gene: TRBV2; CDR3nt: TGTGCCAGCAGGGGCACCGGGGGGCGCCGTGAAAAACTGTTTTTT; CDR3aa: CASRGTGGRREKLFF
j_gene: TRBJ2-3; abundance: -; d_gene: TRBD1; v_gene: TRBV27; CDR3nt: TGTGCCAGCAGTTTATGGCAGGGGGCAACAGATACGCAGTATTTT; CDR3aa: CASSLWQGATDTQYF
j_gene: TRBJ2-1; abundance: -; d_gene: -; v_gene: TRBV6-6; CDR3nt: TGTGCCAGCAGCTCTGGACAAGAGTACAATGAGCAGTTCTTC; CDR3aa: CASSSGQEYNEQFF
j_gene: TRBJ2-2; abundance: -; d_gene: TRBD2; v_gene: TRBV18; CDR3nt: TGTGCCAGCTCCCTGAATAGCGGGGCGAACACCGGGGAGCTGTTTTTT; CDR3aa: CASSLNSGANTGELFF
j_gene: TRBJ2-7; abundance: once; d_gene: -; v_gene: TRBV11-1; CDR3nt: TGTGCCAGCAGCTTAGCGAGGTCCCGGGACTGGGCCTACGAGCAGTACTTC; CDR3aa: CASSLARSRDWAYEQYF
j_gene: TRBJ1-3; abundance: -; d_gene: -; v_gene: TRBV29-1; CDR3nt: TGCAGCGTGGCTACAGGGTCATCTGGAAACACCATATATTTT; CDR3aa: CSVATGSSGNTIYF
j_gene: TRBJ1-1; abundance: -; d_gene: -; v_gene: TRBV27; CDR3nt: TGTGCCAGCAGTTTATACCCCAGCGGCTTGTTGGTAGACACTGAAGCTTTCTTT; CDR3aa: CASSLYPSGLLVDTEAFF
j_gene: TRBJ2-7; abundance: -; d_gene: TRBD2; v_gene: TRBV29-1; CDR3nt: TGCAGCGTCGCCGGGACTAGCGGGAGAGTCCACGAGCAGTACTTC; CDR3aa: CSVAGTSGRVHEQYF